This T cell receptor beta chain was profiled in a study of cytomegalovirus exposure and HLA in healthy donors (dated by TCRdb to about 2017). About the investigation overall: An earlier analysis of around 600 of the donors reported more than 250 Gb of sequence data and some 120 million unique TCR beta sequences from about 179 million T cells. Using immunosequencing, the study profiled T cell repertoires from about 610 subjects and related those repertoires to cytomegalovirus serostatus. Donor age, sex, ethnicity and CMV serostatus were compiled alongside the repertoire data. In a later genetic analysis, genome-wide SNP genotypes for 398 of the 666 donors were used, and that subset was treated as a discovery cohort. Among roughly 400 genotyped donors of the cohort, an average of around 240,000 unique TCR beta nucleotide sequences were sequenced per donor, roughly 18% of them non-productive. In addition to the first cohort of 666 subjects, a separate validation cohort of some 120 different subjects was used. Rather than using new phenotypic data, the later analysis identified candidate immune exposures from TCR beta sequences and from how often those sequences occurred across donors. Roughly 5 DR-DQ haplotypes were handled as single units for association and clustering, since linkage in the cohort was strong. The study aimed to test whether signatures of past pathogen exposure could be identified by cataloging public T cell receptors. Of the 300 to 450 genotyped donors, around 81% fell in the genetic ancestry cluster associated with self-reported Caucasian donors. An earlier analysis of about 620 of the donors applied high-throughput TCR beta sequencing to assess whether each TCR beta V gene segment acted as functional or pseudogenic. HLA typing included class I and class II loci at four-digit resolution. To study patterns of TCR occurrence, a later analysis re-analyzed previously published TCR beta repertoires from 666 donors and added high-resolution HLA genotyping. Roughly 320 gigabases of sequencing data and 70 million to 100 million unique TCR sequences made up an early release that covered 500 to 700 HLA-typed donors. To predict cytomegalovirus infection status, the study combined high-throughput TCR immunosequencing, statistical association of individual TCRs with disease status, and machine learning. The number of donors typed differed by locus, with about 629-630 for A, B, C, DRB1 and DQB1, 522 for DQA1, some 570 for DPA1, and some 470 for DPB1. All discovery cohort repertoires had been generated on a single sequencing platform. The study at large found these results: This cohort had only TCR beta chains sequenced, and the lack of alpha or paired-chain data limited which features could be detected. An association between a missense DCLRE1C variant and V-gene and J-gene trimming of TCR beta chains was found in a later genetic analysis and replicated in an independent cohort. A further reported finding was that TCR beta sequences accurately predicted the HLA-A and HLA-B alleles for most subjects in the first cohort. Because some donors lacked HLA typing at each locus, the association tests relied only on the typed subset. Specific HLA alleles were associated with over 15,000 TCR beta sequences at a false discovery rate of 0.05 in a later analysis. Correlated functional status among segregating V segments might reflect linkage disequilibrium, but an unknown experimental factor could not be ruled out. It was suggested by the authors that the approach could potentially be generalized to other disease states and immunological phenotypes. A total of some 180 TCR beta chains were listed by the study as associated with cytomegalovirus. Sequencing depth was assumed to be roughly uniform across donors in the presence/absence analyses, though that assumption may not hold. In a later genetic analysis, fewer N-insertions in productive TCRs were reported among donors in an Asian-associated ancestry cluster than the 666-donor mean. While some public TCRs were present in many individuals, most TCR sequences turned up only very rarely across donors. Approximately 16 rarely observed V segments, including chromosome 9 orphons, were excluded from the earlier analysis of several hundred of the donors because counts were too low. Broadly in line with IMGT annotations, most TCR beta V segments showed up in productive rearrangements about 90% or about 30% of the time in an earlier analysis of roughly 590 of the donors. Because the 87-base-pair reads could not distinguish some IMGT-functional V segments, including TRBV6-2 and TRBV6-3, those segments were excluded. In both the original and validation cohorts, the classifier was reported to diagnose cytomegalovirus status with high specificity and sensitivity. According to a later analysis, most CMV-associated TCR beta chains appeared to be HLA-restricted, and the HLA associations seemed to be driven largely by CMV exposure. In a later analysis, the rate of TCR association differed among HLA loci, with DRB1 alleles having the most associated TCRs and HLA-C alleles having the fewest. In a later analysis, HLA-associated TCR beta chains were found to be more clonally expanded and to have lower generation probabilities than equally common non-associated chains. In a later analysis, several top co-occurrence clusters were reported to appear linked to parvovirus B19, influenza, CMV and Epstein-Barr virus. A cluster of highly shared sequence variants was judged likely to represent a technical artifact of the sequencing pipeline. Immune exposure information for the cohort was limited to CMV serostatus. Assigning TCR associations to individual alleles was difficult when HLA alleles, especially DR and DQ, strongly co-occurred. In vitro tests confirmed that a few of the cytomegalovirus-associated TCR beta chains recognize cytomegalovirus antigens.

A distance of 10 bases separates the germline ends of V and J, which lose 2 bases and 8 bases respectively. The CDR3 covers 13 residues, taking in both the cysteine and the phenylalanine. Only the CDR3 DNA stays, 39 bases, in frame from base 1. The germline V gene gives CDR1 as SGHDN and CDR2 as FVKESK. Receptor amplification or capture employed the immunoSEQ multiplex PCR assay. A mixture of 60 forward primers for TCR Vbeta segments and 13 reverse primers for TCR Jbeta segments was used in the multiplex PCR. Amplification of the CDR3 region of rearranged TCR beta genes was performed with a multiplex PCR assay on genomic DNA. On the Illumina HiSeq System, the amplified TCR beta libraries were sequenced as 87-base-pair reads. The authors' analysis ran thus. A later analysis tallied some 79 million unique TCR beta chains across the 666 repertoires, and approximately 9.9 million of those chains were shared by two or more donors. Raw reads were error-corrected and collapsed into unique sequences with a nearest-neighbor algorithm that merged closely related sequences to remove PCR and sequencing errors. CDR3 sequences were aligned to IMGT reference sequences to assign V, D and J gene segments. For a sequence to be retained, a match of at least six nucleotides to both a V gene segment and a J gene segment was required. A rearrangement counted as productive if the CDR3 had no stop codons and remained in frame with V and J, and every other rearrangement counted as non-productive. CDR3 was defined according to IMGT convention as the region running from the second conserved V-encoded cysteine to the conserved J-encoded phenylalanine. Sequences without an unambiguous match to a single V gene segment were excluded from the earlier analysis of about 640 of the donors. In an earlier analysis of some 590 of the donors, a V segment was called functional when productive rearrangements were above 56.7%, and segregating when the standard deviation between donors exceeded 5%. A statistical classification framework was developed to diagnose cytomegalovirus status using the catalog of TCR beta chain sequences. In a later analysis, TCR nucleotide sequences were compared against IMGT/GENE-DB human TR gene sequences so that V and J genes could be assigned. Using the TCRdist pipeline, a later analysis assigned CDR3 sequences along with most-parsimonious VDJ recombination scenarios. In a later analysis, each TCR beta chain was defined by its CDR3 amino acid sequence together with its V-gene family, and reads without a unique V-gene family were excluded. A later analysis removed 500 to 600 highly shared, low-generation-probability nucleotide sequences to deal with suspected cross-contamination and a sequencing artifact. For each public chain, a later analysis derived a clonal expansion index from normalized ranks of inferred template counts within each repertoire. In a later analysis, generation probabilities were computed using a VDJ recombination model fitted to out-of-frame rearrangements, and the results were checked against IGoR. Hypergeometric tests were used in a later analysis to score TCR-TCR, TCR-HLA and TCR-CMV co-occurrence, with a repertoire-size bias correction applied to the TCR pairs. To estimate false discovery rates, a later analysis permuted the HLA or CMV assignments 20 times. In a later analysis, co-occurring TCRs were grouped using DBSCAN, and TCRdist sequence similarity was added for clustering within HLA-allele-positive subsets. For co-occurrence clustering, repertoires with fewer than 30,000 or more than 120,000 public chains were excluded, along with four or five repertoires with anomalous nucleotide sharing. TCRdb provides this immuneACCESS table in a form limited to in-frame rearrangements. Some clones are lacking; in checked studies, under half of them reflect an unresolved V gene, and why the rest are absent is not known. That table furnishes V, J and clone size, whereas the DNA furnished D and trimming. Within this sample are approximately 150,000 clones, with roughly 81% of them counted one time only. Of the sample, 4.9% is held by the ten largest clones.

The cohort was made up of 650 to 700 healthy bone marrow donors. All cohort members were sampled while nominally healthy, although unrecorded immune exposures were likely present. The donor was CMV seropositive and belonged to the group of a few hundred seropositive cohort members. Each donor provided a peripheral blood sample, and peripheral blood mononuclear cells were used for TCR beta sequencing. Genomic DNA extraction from the blood cell samples was performed with the Qiagen DNeasy Blood Extraction Kit. Of note for this clone: Its antigen is currently not known. Base qualities are not recorded, but no much larger clone differs from it by a single base.

The clonotype comes from a woman aged 18 to 35 in good health and CMV-seropositive. Source material: PBMCs. The rearranged segments are TRBV14 and TRBJ2-1, with TRBD1 perhaps the D gene, on 5 matching bases. The DNA reads TGTGCCAGCAGCCAACTTTCAGGGTATGAGCAGTTCTTC. It codes for CASSQLSGYEQFF.